This TCR beta chain was sequenced in a study of persistence of HIV-infected CD4 T cells. Cells were stimulated with overlapping HIV-1 Gag 15-mer peptides. CD40L/CD69 double-negative CD45RO-high memory CD4+ T cells were collected. Undetectable plasma HIV-1 RNA below 50 copies/mL lasted at least 4 years. CD4+ T cell counts exceeded 400 cells/uL; CMV serology was positive. This was the immunoSEQ version 4 assay in survey mode. The repertoire was sequenced with immunoSEQ multiplex PCR; TCRdb's copy has only in-frame clones and lacks some. The sample carries about 36,000 clones, about 83% recorded once. Trimming took 0 bases from V and 3 from J, leaving 6 bases between them. CDR1 is WSHSY, CDR2 SAAADI, per germline. CDR3 length: 14 residues. Concerning this clone itself: Its antigen is currently unknown.

This chain joins TRBV10-2 and TRBJ1-5; D remains ambiguous. Sample: cultured CD4+ T cells from PBMCs, taken from a patient who received antiretroviral therapy. This TCR was recovered from an adult with HIV. The donor label of this sample is uncertain. Written as DNA, the CDR3 is TGCGCCAGCAGTGAGTCGAACACCAATCAGCCCCAGCATTTT. Translated: CASSESNTNQPQHF.